This T cell receptor beta chain was retrieved from a study of Graves' ophthalmopathy and Graves' hyperthyroidism. Trimming shortened V by 8 bases and J by 5 bases, and 15 bases separated the two germline ends. The CDR3 length is 13 residues. Germline-derived CDR1 and CDR2 are LNHNV and YYDKDF (reference sequence). Overall study findings and caveats: Ophthalmopathy versus stable hyperthyroidism: 13-signature model gave around 90% sensitivity, just under 82% specificity.

At least ten counts were recorded for this clonotype. What it binds is not known. RNA transcripts provided the template for amplifying TCR beta CDR3 regions. HTBI-primed RT-PCR formed the first round, and a multiplex PCR formed the second. TCRdb re-analysed the multiplex PCR reads in MiXCR, keeping a single row per CDR3 protein. The sample contains about 370,000 distinct CDR3 sequences, 17% of which appear only once. The authors diagnosed from clinical symptoms, serum thyroxine, TRAb, thyroid ultrasound and orbital computed tomography. This sequence was found in an adult woman with stable Graves' hyperthyroidism. Sequenced input: peripheral blood. The chain couples TRBV15 to TRBJ1-1; no clear D gene. The CDR3 nucleotides read TGTGCCACCCAACTCAAACGGGAGACTGAAGCTTTCTTT. Its translation is CATQLKRETEAFF. The variable domain in full, completed from reference TRBV15 and TRBJ1-1, reads DAMVIQNPRYQVTQFGKPVTLSCSQTLNHNVMYWYQQKSSQAPKLLFHYYDKDFNNEADTPDNFQSRRPNTSFCFLDIRSPGLGDTAMYLCATQLKRETEAFFGQGTRLTVV.